Listed here is a single TCR beta chain. Its cognate antigen is unknown. The data derive from a study of T cells in Graves' hyperthyroidism and ophthalmopathy. General study results and limits: Blood also held most thyroid clonotypes expanded beyond 0.001. It was a median 6.5 months before onset that the model predicted ophthalmopathy.

Trimming at V came to 8 bases and at J to 1 base, leaving 4 bases not matched to a gene. The CDR3 runs 13 residues. CDR1 and CDR2 (germline): MDHEN, SYDVKM. The investigators amplified TCR beta CDR3 regions from RNA transcripts. HTBI primers were used for first-round RT-PCR of the TCR CDR3. One entry per CDR3 protein results from TCRdb running MiXCR on the multiplex PCR reads. The data contain 250,000 to 300,000 distinct CDR3 sequences, more than 15% of them singletons. Lactation, pregnancy, other autoimmune disease or uncontrolled infection led to exclusion of patients. Fresh peripheral blood, around 9.2 ml of it, supplied the PBMCs.

The sequence was obtained from a woman aged 55-70 years with Graves' ophthalmopathy. Sequencing was done on a sample of blood. V usage is TRBV28 and J usage is TRBJ1-1, with 7 bases aligning to TRBD1. The CDR3 spells CASLYRGNTEAFF. DNA for the CDR3: TGTGCCAGCCTCTACAGGGGGAACACTGAAGCTTTCTTT.